These T cell receptor beta chains were read from a single sample in a study of tumor-infiltrating lymphocytes in primary liver carcinoma. TCRdb used MiXCR to reprocess the multiplex PCR reads, holding one entry per CDR3 protein. The repertoire holds a few hundred thousand distinct CDR3 sequences, with roughly 60% as singletons. Input material: peripheral blood. The receptor source for this set is a woman aged 30 to 39 with primary liver carcinoma and hepatitis B virus infection. Each CDR3 is given with its conserved first and last residue. The D gene is left open where the match is weak. Size is omitted from some rows. Given values are once, few, many or a class for expanded clones.

abundance	d_gene	v_gene	j_gene	CDR3aa	CDR3nt
.	.	TRBV12-3/TRBV12-4	TRBJ1-1	CASSSGHPVVFF	TGTGCCAGCAGCTCAGGACACCCCGTCGTTTTCTTT
.	.	TRBV4-1	TRBJ1-1	CASSQSGVLQTEAFF	TGCGCCAGCAGCCAATCCGGGGTGCTGCAGACTGAAGCTTTCTTT
few	TRBD2	TRBV6-2/TRBV6-3	TRBJ2-1	CASSDFSGSSYNEQFF	TGTGCCAGCAGCGACTTCAGCGGGAGCTCCTACAATGAGCAGTTCTTC
.	TRBD1	TRBV5-4	TRBJ1-1	CASSPRDRVAKAFF	TGTGCCAGCAGCCCTAGGGACAGGGTGGCTAAAGCTTTCTTT
.	.	TRBV5-4	TRBJ2-1	CASSLVPTKTNNEQFF	TGTGCCAGCAGCCTGGTACCAACGAAAACTAACAATGAGCAGTTCTTC
few	.	TRBV28	TRBJ1-2	CASRGRRKDYGYTF	TGTGCCAGCAGGGGGAGGAGGAAAGACTATGGCTACACCTTC
many	.	TRBV11-2	TRBJ2-1	CASSIVDEQFF	TGTGCCAGCAGTATCGTAGATGAGCAGTTCTTC
few	.	TRBV6-5	TRBJ1-6	CATLEAGQASPLHF	TGTGCCACCCTGGAGGCGGGGCAGGCTTCACCCCTCCACTTT
.	.	TRBV28	TRBJ2-5	CASSLSQKETQYF	TGTGCCAGCAGTTTATCTCAGAAAGAGACCCAGTACTTC
.	.	TRBV11-3	TRBJ2-4	CTSSPRSANIQYF	TGTACCAGCAGCCCTCGGTCAGCCAACATTCAGTACTTC